This TCR beta chain was obtained from a study of beta chain features in type 1 diabetes. General observations from the study: TCRB CDR3 length was moderately but significantly reduced in all four CD4+ subsets of Type 1 diabetes patients.

Only a few counts were recorded for this clone. What it binds is unknown. Expressed TCRB transcripts got sequenced, as all isolated RNA was reverse transcribed. The protocol was immunoSEQ multiplex PCR, while the TCRdb copy is restricted to in-frame clones and leaves out a portion. The table shows hundreds of thousands of clones, with about 15% occurring only once. Source material: naive CD4+ T cells from blood. This TCR derives from a young man with type 1 diabetes.

The CDR3 DNA sequence: TGCGCCAGCAGCCAACGGACTAGATTGGGCAATGAGCAGTTCTTC. Amino acids: CASSQRTRLGNEQFF. This sequence joins TRBV4-1 and TRBJ2-1; TRBD2 matches at 7 bases. Germline CDR1 reads MGHRA; CDR2 reads YSYEKL. V lost 2 bases, J lost 6 bases, and 7 bases stayed unmatched. This CDR3 region has 15 residues.